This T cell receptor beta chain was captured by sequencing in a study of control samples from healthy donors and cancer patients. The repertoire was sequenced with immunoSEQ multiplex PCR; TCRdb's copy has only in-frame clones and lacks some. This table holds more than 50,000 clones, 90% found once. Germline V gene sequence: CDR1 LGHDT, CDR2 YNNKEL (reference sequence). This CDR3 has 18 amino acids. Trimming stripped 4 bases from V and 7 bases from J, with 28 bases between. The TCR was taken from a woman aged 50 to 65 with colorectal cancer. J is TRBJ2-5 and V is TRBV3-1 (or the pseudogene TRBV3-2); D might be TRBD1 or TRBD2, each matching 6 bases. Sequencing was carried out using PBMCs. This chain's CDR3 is CASSRPGTQPGGYVTQYF. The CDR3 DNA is TGTGCCAGCAGCCGACCCGGGACTCAACCCGGGGGCTATGTGACCCAGTACTTC.